The 11 T cell receptor beta chains in this list originate from one sample, sequenced in a study of shared clonotypes between healthy human individuals. Here immunoSEQ multiplex PCR was the method, and the copy in TCRdb shows in-frame clones only, minus some. The data show over a million clones, roughly 70% seen once. The sample taken for sequencing was memory CD4+ T cells sorted from blood. The subset: CD45RA-negative fraction. All receptors derive from a man between 18 and 35 years old in good health.

The J gene is TRBJ1-6, the V gene TRBV15; 8 bases line up with TRBD1. V trimming: 5 bases; J trimming: 9 bases; junction bases outside the gene matches: 6. Germline assignment: CDR1 LNHNV and CDR2 YYDKDF (reference sequence). The CDR3 sequence is 14 residues long. CDR3 in DNA: TGTGCCACCAGCGTCGGACAGGGCTTTTCACCCCTCCACTTT. Translating it yields CATSVGQGFSPLHF.

The chain has TRBV9 and TRBJ2-3, with a possible D match to TRBD2 (5 bases). Per germline, CDR1 SGDLS and CDR2 YYNGEE. The V end lost 4 bases, the J end lost 2 bases, and 17 bases lay between the germline ends. The CDR3 contains 16 residues. CDR3 region: CASSPGGRATTDTQYF. The CDR3 bases are TGTGCCAGCAGCCCCGGAGGAAGGGCGACCACAGATACGCAGTATTTT.

This clone came up a few times. The V call is TRBV7-2, the J call TRBJ1-3; D ambiguous. Germline V CDR1 and CDR2: SGHTA, FQGNSA. The CDR3 is made up of 16 amino acids. Trimming took 1 base from V and 4 from J, leaving 14 bases between them. The CDR3: CASSLGPQVAGNTIYF. The CDR3 nucleotides are TGTGCCAGCAGCTTAGGTCCCCAGGTCGCCGGAAACACCATATATTTT.

V is TRBV4-1 and J is TRBJ2-1; D possibly corresponds to TRBD2 (5 bases). The CDR3 has 15 residues. Per the germline V gene, CDR1 is MGHRA and CDR2 is YSYEKL. V was pared by 4 bases and J by 6 bases, with 16 bases between. This CDR3 reads CASSLLVGGSNEQFF. The CDR3 nucleotides are TGCGCCAGCAGCCTACTAGTCGGCGGGTCCAATGAGCAGTTCTTC.

The gene calls are TRBV7-2 and TRBJ2-3, with D unclear. In germline, CDR1 is SGHTA, CDR2 FQGNSA. The length of the CDR3 is 13 residues. The germline V and J ends were trimmed by 1 base and 6 bases, with 8 bases remaining between them. The CDR3 is CASSLVWSDTQYF. For the CDR3, the DNA is TGTGCCAGCAGCTTAGTTTGGTCCGATACGCAGTATTTT.

The chain has TRBV9 and TRBJ2-2; 8 bases fit TRBD2. CDR3 length: 16 amino acids. The germline V gene has CDR1 SGDLS and CDR2 YYNGEE. The trim removed 3 bases at V and 4 bases at J, leaving 8 bases unmatched. In DNA form, the CDR3 reads TGTGCCAGCAGCGCCTATAGCGGGGTGGGCACCGGGGAGCTGTTTTTT. Protein: CASSAYSGVGTGELFF.

The V call is TRBV25-1, the J call TRBJ2-2, with 8 bases lining up with TRBD1. The CDR3 sequence is 15 residues long. Germline CDR1 reads MGHDK; CDR2 reads SYGVNS. V shed 3 bases and J 6 bases; nucleotides not matched to a gene: 6. CDR3: CASSETGAKAGELFF. The CDR3 nucleotides read TGTGCCAGCAGTGAGACAGGGGCCAAGGCCGGGGAGCTGTTTTTT.

The chain recombines TRBV2 with TRBJ1-5, with no clear D. V dropped 2 bases and J dropped 0 bases, with 14 bases sitting between them. This CDR3 has 17 residues. From germline, CDR1 is SNHLY and CDR2 FYNNEI. The CDR3 nucleotides are TGTGCCAGCAGTGAACGAAGGCAGGCACTTAGCAATCAGCCCCAGCATTTT. Residues: CASSERRQALSNQPQHF.

The gene calls are TRBV6-6 and TRBJ1-4; D is uncertain. The CDR3 contains 15 residues. Trimming cost V 7 bases and J 6 bases, with 18 bases left between them. The V gene's germline CDR1 is MNHNY and CDR2 SVGAGI (reference sequence). The CDR3 reads CASTLYAGNDEKLFF. Written as DNA, the CDR3 is TGTGCCAGCACCCTCTATGCGGGGAACGATGAAAAACTGTTTTTT.

This clone has more than one count but fewer than ten. The same CDR3 is also encoded by other DNA sequences in this sample. V and J are TRBV30 and TRBJ2-1; D not certain. CDR1 GTSNPN and CDR2 SVGIG come from the germline V gene (reference sequence). The CDR3 totals 13 residues. Trimming stripped 1 base from V and 0 bases from J, with 4 bases between. CDR3 protein: CAWSGSSYNEQFF. The CDR3 DNA reads as TGTGCCTGGAGTGGGAGCTCCTACAATGAGCAGTTCTTC.

This clone turned up a few times. The CDR3 DNA reads as TGTGCCAGCAGAGGAAAGGGGGTCCAAGAGACCCAGTACTTC. Its translation is CASRGKGVQETQYF. The chain uses TRBV2 and TRBJ2-5, with D perhaps TRBD1 (6 bases). The CDR3 extends over 14 amino acids. V lost 6 bases to trimming and J lost 1 base, with 12 bases between them. The germline V gene has CDR1 SNHLY and CDR2 FYNNEI.